Each of the 11 T cell receptor beta chains below was sequenced from the same sample in a study of spatial heterogeneity in lung cancer. Each CDR3 protein is one row after TCRdb ran MiXCR on the 5' RACE reads. The table records fewer than 30,000 distinct CDR3 sequences, approximately 5.4% of them present only once. Time point defined: blood at routine non-recurrence follow-up after resection. Unsorted whole RNA of tumor, nontumor lung or frozen PBMC was sequenced. The specimen was PBMCs, collected at follow-up. The receptor source for this set is a male donor with early-stage non-small cell lung cancer.

This clonotype was detected ten times or more. J is TRBJ1-5 and V is TRBV18; D uncertain. The CDR3 covers 14 residues. Germline CDR1 KGHSH, CDR2 LQKENI. Trimming stripped 6 bases from V and 6 bases from J, with 15 bases between. DNA for the CDR3: TGTGCCAGCTCGCAGGACGTCCGGAGTCAGCCCCAGCATTTT. Its translation: CASSQDVRSQPQHF.

This clonotype was counted ten times or more. The gene calls are TRBV29-1 and TRBJ2-3, with 11 bases aligning to TRBD2. This CDR3 is built from 17 residues. Germline V gene data show CDR1 as SQVTM and CDR2 as ANQGSEA. After removal of 3 bases from V and 4 bases from J, the junction contained 12 bases not matched to a gene. The CDR3 loop reads CSVEPHPTSGSPDTQYF. The CDR3 DNA reads as TGCAGCGTTGAGCCTCATCCAACTAGCGGGAGTCCAGATACGCAGTATTTT.

This clonotype was detected only a few times. At one end, the junction sequence differs from germline, possibly due to a read error. J is TRBJ1-1 and V is TRBV7-9; 7 bases line up with TRBD1. Per the germline V gene, CDR1 is SEHNR and CDR2 is FQNEAQ (reference sequence). This CDR3 region has 13 residues. CDR3 DNA sequence: TGTGTCAGCTCGGGACAGAGAAACACTGAAGCTTTCTTT. This gives the protein CVSSGQRNTEAFF.

This clonotype was observed a handful of times. The V call is TRBV29-1, the J call TRBJ1-5, with D possibly TRBD1 on 6 matching bases. This CDR3 has 14 amino acids. Trimming took 3 bases from V and 7 from J, leaving 16 bases between them. CDR1 SQVTM and CDR2 ANQGSEA come from the germline V gene. CDR3 amino acids: CSVDAGGQGQPQHF. In DNA, the CDR3 is TGCAGCGTTGATGCTGGGGGGCAGGGGCAGCCCCAGCATTTT.

By share, this clonotype ranks as medium-sized (0.01 to 0.1%). This sequence joins TRBV28 and TRBJ2-1; D remains unclear. The V gene lost 3 bases and the J gene lost 6 bases, with 12 bases spanning the gap. CDR3 length: 14 residues. Looked up from germline, CDR1 is MDHEN and CDR2 is SYDVKM. The CDR3 loop reads CASSFIQLINEQFF. The CDR3 DNA is TGTGCCAGCAGTTTTATACAGTTAATCAATGAGCAGTTCTTC. Complete variable domain (other parts from reference TRBV28 and TRBJ2-1): DVKVTQSSRYLVKRTGEKVFLECVQDMDHENMFWYRQDPGLGLRLIYFSYDVKMKEKGDIPEGYSVSREKKERFSLILESASTNQTSMYLCASSFIQLINEQFFGPGTRLTVL.

The chain uses TRBV12-3 or TRBV12-4 and TRBJ1-5; D call uncertain. The CDR3 is 14 residues long. V gave up 7 bases and J gave up 0 bases, with 10 bases separating them. CDR3 region: CASTQGNSNQPQHF. DNA for the CDR3: TGTGCCAGCACCCAAGGGAATAGCAATCAGCCCCAGCATTTT.

This clonotype has only a few counts. CDR3 coding DNA: TGTGCCAGCAGCTCCCGACGGAACTCCTACAATGAGCAGTTCTTC. Translation: CASSSRRNSYNEQFF. The chain is built from TRBV7-9 and TRBJ2-1; D is ambiguous. V lost 4 bases and J lost 0, with 10 bases in between. Germline V CDR1 and CDR2: SEHNR, FQNEAQ (reference sequence). The CDR3 contains 15 residues.

The rearrangement uses TRBV5-1 and TRBJ1-5; D unresolved. V was trimmed by 0 bases and J by 1 base, leaving 11 bases between them. The V gene's germline CDR1 is SGHRS and CDR2 YFSETQ. This CDR3 is 16 amino acids long. DNA of the CDR3: TGCGCCAGCAGCTTGGAGGGAATTGGGAGCAATCAGCCCCAGCATTTT. Translated, it gives CASSLEGIGSNQPQHF.

This clonotype has a single count. The rearrangement joins TRBV20-1 to TRBJ1-5; D uncertain. CDR3 length: 13 amino acids. Germline CDR1 is DFQATT and CDR2 is SNEGSKA (reference sequence). The germline V and J ends were trimmed by 0 bases and 0 bases, with 3 bases remaining between them. The CDR3 region is CSARDSSNQPQHF. DNA of the CDR3: TGCAGTGCTAGAGACAGTAGCAATCAGCCCCAGCATTTT.

This clonotype was recorded many times. V usage is TRBV9 and J usage is TRBJ1-2; maybe TRBD1 (5 bases). The V end lost 0 bases, the J end lost 5 bases, and 17 bases lay between the germline ends. Germline CDR1 reads SGDLS; CDR2 reads YYNGEE. The CDR3 is made up of 16 amino acids. Written as DNA, the CDR3 is TGTGCCAGCAGCGTAGGGTCCGGGACGGCCGTTTATGGCTACACCTTC. This sequence encodes CASSVGSGTAVYGYTF.

V is TRBV3-1 and J is TRBJ2-5; a possible D gene is TRBD2 (6 bases). The CDR3 covers 14 residues. V was trimmed by 4 bases and J by 5 bases, leaving 14 bases between them. CDR1 is LGHDT, CDR2 YNNKEL, per germline (reference sequence). This CDR3 reads CASSRETRWETQYF. Here the CDR3 DNA reads TGTGCCAGCAGCCGCGAGACTAGGTGGGAGACCCAGTACTTC.